Listed here are 23 T cell receptor beta chains from one sample, sequenced in a study of long-term antiretroviral therapy in people with HIV. Version v3.0 of the immunoSEQ assay ran at survey level. Generated by immunoSEQ multiplex PCR, the TCRdb table keeps only in-frame clones and is missing some. The sample records about 21,000 clones, roughly 91% being singletons. The sequenced sample was unsorted PBMCs, obtained 2.3 years after starting antiretroviral therapy. The origin of the receptors is a man aged 55-75 years with HIV.

The count of this clone is one. The genes are TRBV14 and TRBJ2-5, with TRBD2 as a possible D gene (6 bases). V dropped 1 base and J dropped 4 bases, with 13 bases sitting between them. The CDR3 runs to 15 residues. The V gene's germline CDR1 is SGHDN and CDR2 FVKESK. The CDR3 region is CASSQVWGRRETQYF. CDR3 in DNA: TGTGCCAGCAGCCAAGTCTGGGGGAGGAGAGAGACCCAGTACTTC.

J is TRBJ2-7 and V is TRBV18, with TRBD2 matching over 12 bases. Unmatched junction bases numbered 1, after V lost 3 bases and J lost 1 base. Per the germline V gene, CDR1 is KGHSH and CDR2 is LQKENI. The CDR3 spans 15 residues. The CDR3 loop reads CASSPGLAGSYEQYF. CDR3 DNA: TGTGCCAGCTCACCGGGACTAGCGGGTTCCTACGAGCAGTACTTC.

This clone was seen only a few times. Sequence at one end of the junction differs from germline and may be a read error. The CDR3: CAGRKIDRGGTEAFF. The CDR3 coding sequence is TGTGCCGGGAGGAAGATTGACAGGGGAGGCACTGAAGCTTTCTTT. The gene calls are TRBV30 and TRBJ1-1; 8 bases line up with TRBD1. Germline V gene sequence: CDR1 GTSNPN, CDR2 SVGIG (reference sequence). The CDR3 has 15 amino acids. Full variable domain (remainder filled in from reference TRBV30 and TRBJ1-1): SQTIHQWPATLVQPVGSPLSLECTVEGTSNPNLYWYRQAAGRGLQLLFYSVGIGQISSEVPQNLSASRPQDRQFILSSKKLLLSDSGFYLCAGRKIDRGGTEAFFGQGTRLTVV.

The chain couples TRBV10-3 to TRBJ2-7; 14 nucleotides agree with TRBD2. V lost 4 bases to trimming and J lost 4 bases; unmatched junction nucleotides: 6. CDR3 size: 16 residues. Germline CDR1 is ENHRY and CDR2 is SYGVKD. The CDR3 here is CAISAPGTSGSYEQYF. The CDR3, as DNA: TGTGCCATCAGTGCCCCCGGGACTAGCGGGAGTTACGAGCAGTACTTC.

The chain employs TRBV5-1 and TRBJ2-5; TRBD1 agrees at 10 bases. The CDR3 has 17 residues. V lost 0 bases and J lost 3; bases outside the gene matches: 8. From germline, CDR1 is SGHRS and CDR2 YFSETQ. The CDR3 DNA reads TGCGCCAGCAGCTTGGATGTCTGGACAGGGGGTGAAGAGACCCAGTACTTC. It codes for CASSLDVWTGGEETQYF.

The J gene is TRBJ2-1, the V gene TRBV11-2; 11 bases match TRBD2. Germline CDR1 SGHAT, CDR2 FQNNGV. This CDR3 comprises 14 residues. Trimming removed 5 bases from V and 6 bases from J; junction bases left unmatched: 3. CDR3 region: CASSPTSGSNEQFF. In DNA, the CDR3 is TGTGCCAGCAGCCCCACTAGCGGGAGCAATGAGCAGTTCTTC. The full variable domain, rest sourced from reference TRBV11-2 and TRBJ2-1, is EAGVAQSPRYKIIEKRQSVAFWCNPISGHATLYWYQQILGQGPKLLIQFQNNGVVDDSQLPKDRFSAERLKGVDSTLKIQPAKLEDSAVYLCASSPTSGSNEQFFGPGTRLTVL.

The CDR3 sequence: CASSPGTSGTDTQYF. The CDR3, as DNA: TGTGCCAGCAGCCCAGGGACTAGCGGGACAGATACGCAGTATTTT. The V gene is TRBV7-9, the J gene TRBJ2-3, with TRBD2 matching over 12 bases. This CDR3 is built from 15 residues. V dropped 5 bases and J dropped 3; count of bases not matched to a gene: 3. Germline assignment: CDR1 SEHNR and CDR2 FQNEAQ (reference sequence).

The V call is TRBV7-3, the J call TRBJ2-1, with TRBD2 as a possible D gene (6 bases). From germline, CDR1 is SGHTA and CDR2 FQGTGA. The V and J ends lost 2 bases and 0 bases respectively, with 8 bases between them. The CDR3 spans 15 residues. CDR3 protein: CASSLAGSSYNEQFF. The DNA for the CDR3 is TGTGCCAGCAGCTTAGCGGGGAGCTCCTACAATGAGCAGTTCTTC.

This clone occurred once. This chain joins TRBV6-5 and TRBJ1-3, with unresolved D. Trimming cost V 2 bases and J 4 bases, with 12 bases left between them. This CDR3 comprises 15 residues. The germline CDR1 and CDR2 sequences are MNHEY and SVGAGI. The CDR3 DNA is TGTGCCAGCAGTTACACGCACAGCTCAGGAAACACCATATATTTT. Its translation: CASSYTHSSGNTIYF.

In this sample, this clone turned up once. The V call is TRBV9, the J call TRBJ2-7; 9 bases match TRBD2. Germline V gene data show CDR1 as SGDLS and CDR2 as YYNGEE. Trimming removed 3 bases from V and 2 bases from J; junction bases left unmatched: 12. The CDR3 totals 17 residues. Here the CDR3 reads CASSGSPEGGGAYEQYF. For the CDR3, the DNA is TGTGCCAGCAGCGGGTCTCCGGAGGGCGGGGGGGCCTACGAGCAGTACTTC.

This chain joins TRBV11-1 and TRBJ2-1; possibly TRBD2 for D (6 bases). This CDR3 has 15 amino acids. With 3 bases removed from V and 2 bases from J, the gap between germline ends came to 11 bases. Germline loops: CDR1 SGHAT, CDR2 FQDESV (reference sequence). CDR3 protein: CASSLGRYPYNEQFF. DNA for the CDR3: TGTGCCAGCAGCTTGGGGAGGTACCCCTACAATGAGCAGTTCTTC.

The J gene is TRBJ2-7, the V gene TRBV4-1; TRBD2 matches 7 bases. CDR1 MGHRA and CDR2 YSYEKL come from the germline V gene. The CDR3 length is 16 residues. With V trimmed by 0 bases and J by 7 bases, 12 bases remained unmatched. CDR3 bases: TGCGCCAGCAGCCAAGAAGCAGCGGGAAGTGTGAGAGAGCAGTACTTC. Protein product: CASSQEAAGSVREQYF.

V gene TRBV7-9 combines with J gene TRBJ2-7, with D hard to call. The germline gives CDR1 SEHNR, CDR2 FQNEAQ (reference sequence). The CDR3 consists of 11 residues. Between the trimmed V and J ends, which lost 5 bases and 2 bases, there was a span of 4 bases. CDR3 nucleotides: TGTGCCAGCAGCACCGCCTACGAGCAGTACTTC. Its translation is CASSTAYEQYF.

This chain connects TRBV5-6 to TRBJ1-1; maybe TRBD1 (5 bases). The germline gives CDR1 SGHDT, CDR2 YYEEEE. The CDR3 is 13 residues long. V was clipped by 3 bases and J by 5 bases, with 11 bases between them. CDR3 bases: TGTGCCAGCAGCTCTCTTCCAGGGACTGAAGCTTTCTTT. This translates into CASSSLPGTEAFF.

J is TRBJ1-1 and V is TRBV5-1; D is possibly TRBD1 (6 bases). V lost 0 bases, J lost 6 bases, and 9 bases lay in between. From germline, CDR1 is SGHRS and CDR2 YFSETQ. The CDR3 loop spans 13 amino acids. CDR3 nucleotide sequence: TGCGCCAGCAGCTTGGGGGGGGCTCCTGAAGCTTTCTTT. It translates to CASSLGGAPEAFF.

CDR3 amino acids: CASSRTGLAGGFSTDTQYF. CDR3 coding DNA: TGTGCCAGCTCCCGCACCGGACTAGCGGGGGGGTTTAGCACAGATACGCAGTATTTT. The rearrangement uses TRBV18 and TRBJ2-3, with TRBD2 matching over 15 bases. The CDR3 is made up of 19 amino acids. V shed 6 bases, J shed 0 bases, and the junction held 10 bases outside the gene matches. Germline loops: CDR1 KGHSH, CDR2 LQKENI.

The chain's CDR3 is CASSFSPPASGRDEQFF. The CDR3 DNA follows: TGTGCCAGCAGCTTCAGCCCGCCGGCCAGCGGGAGAGATGAGCAGTTCTTC. The rearrangement joins TRBV7-3 to TRBJ2-1; 8 bases match TRBD2. Germline CDR1 SGHTA, CDR2 FQGTGA. The CDR3 has 17 residues. Trimming at V came to 3 bases and at J to 8 bases, leaving 15 bases not matched to a gene.

This clone was recorded only once. This chain uses TRBV6-5 with TRBJ2-7; D is possibly TRBD1 (6 bases). The ends were cut back, 6 bases at V and 3 bases at J, with 15 bases in the middle. This CDR3 contains 14 residues. The germline gives CDR1 MNHEY, CDR2 SVGAGI. CDR3 region: CASSKGTPIYEQYF. For the CDR3, the DNA is TGTGCCAGCAGCAAAGGGACACCAATCTACGAGCAGTACTTC.

The rearrangement joins TRBV6-4 to TRBJ1-1; tentatively, D is TRBD1 (5 bases). The ends were cut back, 5 bases at V and 5 bases at J, with 12 bases in the middle. The CDR3 has 13 residues. Germline V lookup: CDR1 MRHNA, CDR2 SNTAGT. The CDR3 reads CASSPIEGTEAFF. The CDR3 bases are TGTGCCAGCAGTCCTATAGAGGGGACTGAAGCTTTCTTT.

The chain is built from TRBV10-3 and TRBJ2-5; tentatively, D is TRBD1 or TRBD2 (6 bases each). CDR3 length: 12 residues. Germline-derived CDR1 and CDR2 are ENHRY and SYGVKD. Trimming removed 11 bases from V and 5 bases from J, with 15 bases in between. CDR3: CAAGEGGETQYF. Here the CDR3 DNA reads TGTGCCGCCGGGGAAGGGGGGGAGACCCAGTACTTC.

The chain is built from TRBV28 and TRBJ1-1, with 10 nucleotides matching TRBD1. Germline CDR1 MDHEN, CDR2 SYDVKM. The CDR3 has 17 residues. The junction had 7 bases not matched to a gene; V was cut back by 3 bases and J by 0 bases. In DNA, the CDR3 is TGTGCCAGCAGTTTTAGACAGGGGGCTTTTTTGAACACTGAAGCTTTCTTT. It codes for CASSFRQGAFLNTEAFF.

V is TRBV19 and J is TRBJ2-1; tentatively, D is TRBD1 or TRBD2 (6 bases each). The CDR3 runs to 15 residues. Trimming took off 11 bases at V and 2 bases at J, with 19 bases between the two ends. CDR1 and CDR2 (germline): LNHDA, SQIVND (reference sequence). In DNA form, the CDR3 reads TGTGCCTCGTCTCTGGGGGGCCAGGCCTACAATGAGCAGTTCTTC. Its protein is CASSLGGQAYNEQFF.

The J gene is TRBJ1-5, the V gene TRBV2; 7 bases are shared with TRBD1. Germline CDR1 is SNHLY and CDR2 is FYNNEI. The J segment lost 5 bases and the V segment lost 1 base, leaving 5 bases of the junction unmatched. The CDR3 spans 15 residues. CDR3 loop: CASSEDRQGYQPQHF. CDR3 nucleotide sequence: TGTGCCAGCAGTGAAGACCGACAGGGTTATCAGCCCCAGCATTTT.